Below are 9 T cell receptor beta chains sequenced from a single sample in a study of long-term antiretroviral therapy in people with HIV (dated 2022 in TCRdb). The immunoSEQ hsTCRB v3.0 assay was used at survey level resolution for TRB variable region sequencing. The source is immuneACCESS, and TCRdb retained only in-frame sequences with V and J called. Part of the clones is not carried over; for the studies checked, unresolved V genes explain less than half of this, and the remainder is unexplained. The table for this sample lists 30,000 or so clones; more than 70% of them were counted only once. The top ten clones comprise 9.3% of the sample. The source was unsorted PBMCs, collected 1.5 years before starting antiretroviral therapy. The receptors here all came from a man aged 18 to 30 with HIV.

This sequence joins TRBV9 and TRBJ2-7; 10 nucleotides align to TRBD1. Trimming took 0 bases from V and 0 from J; bases not matched to a gene: 12. The germline CDR1 and CDR2 sequences are SGDLS and YYNGEE. This CDR3 is built from 19 residues. The CDR3 loop reads CASSVDRGWGQGPSYEQYF. The CDR3 nucleotides are TGTGCCAGCAGCGTAGACAGAGGTTGGGGACAGGGGCCCTCCTACGAGCAGTACTTC.

This rearrangement joins TRBV7-2 to TRBJ2-7, with D perhaps matching TRBD1 or TRBD2 (5 bases each). Between the trimmed V and J ends, which lost 5 bases and 3 bases, there was a span of 14 bases. The CDR3 totals 14 residues. The V gene's germline CDR1 is SGHTA and CDR2 FQGNSA. The CDR3 is CASSRTGTNYEQYF. In DNA, the CDR3 is TGTGCCAGCAGCAGAACCGGGACCAACTACGAGCAGTACTTC.

The genes are TRBV28 and TRBJ2-7; a possible D gene is TRBD1 (6 bases). The ends were cut back, 8 bases at V and 3 bases at J, with 11 bases in the middle. The length of the CDR3 is 12 residues. Germline V lookup: CDR1 MDHEN, CDR2 SYDVKM. The CDR3 loop is CASRDTFYEQYF. CDR3 coding DNA: TGTGCCAGCCGGGACACCTTCTACGAGCAGTACTTC.

The V call is TRBV5-1, the J call TRBJ2-3; 9 bases agree with TRBD2. Germline V gives CDR1 SGHRS, CDR2 YFSETQ. CDR3 length equals 17 residues. V dropped 0 bases and J dropped 2; count of bases not matched to a gene: 7. The CDR3 sequence is CASSLDGTSRVTDTQYF. The CDR3 DNA sequence: TGCGCCAGCAGCTTGGACGGGACTAGCCGGGTCACAGATACGCAGTATTTT.

The chain carries TRBV29-1 and TRBJ2-1; D unresolved. CDR1 is SQVTM, CDR2 ANQGSEA, per germline. There are 11 residues in the CDR3. V was cut by 6 bases and J by 10 bases, with 13 bases left in between. The CDR3 nucleotides read TGCAGCGTGGATACGCTCAGGGAGCAGTTCTTC. This translates into CSVDTLREQFF.

V gene TRBV30 combines with J gene TRBJ2-3; the D gene is possibly TRBD2 (6 bases). This CDR3 spans 14 amino acids. Trimming removed 0 bases from V and 5 bases from J, with 12 bases in between. Germline loops: CDR1 GTSNPN, CDR2 SVGIG (reference sequence). The CDR3 here is CAWSVLRGLDTQYF. The CDR3 bases are TGTGCCTGGAGTGTCTTAAGGGGACTAGATACGCAGTATTTT.

This clone has more than one count but fewer than ten. The J gene is TRBJ2-2, the V gene TRBV27; 9 bases map to TRBD2. The V gene's germline CDR1 is MNHEY and CDR2 SMNVEV (reference sequence). CDR3 length equals 18 residues. With V trimmed by 3 bases and J by 0 bases, 8 bases remained unmatched. CDR3 protein: CASSFIAGEKANTGELFF. DNA of the CDR3: TGTGCCAGCAGTTTTATAGCGGGAGAGAAAGCGAACACCGGGGAGCTGTTTTTT.

Of note for this clone: One junction end disagrees with the germline gene, perhaps due to a read error. The chain couples TRBV7-7 to TRBJ2-3, with D tentatively TRBD2 (6 bases). The CDR3 contains 15 residues. Germline lookup yields CDR1 SSHAT and CDR2 FNYEAQ (reference sequence). The CDR3 region is CASSRTWGGTDTQYF. The CDR3 DNA sequence: TGTGCTAGCAGCAGAACCTGGGGGGGCACAGATACGCAGTATTTT.

This clone came up a few times. J is TRBJ2-7 and V is TRBV20-1, with D hard to call. This CDR3 has 11 amino acids. The germline V gene has CDR1 DFQATT and CDR2 SNEGSKA (reference sequence). V was cut by 2 bases and J by 3 bases, with 5 bases left in between. The CDR3 reads CSARWDYEQYF. The CDR3 DNA is TGCAGTGCTAGATGGGACTACGAGCAGTACTTC.